This T cell receptor (beta chain) was identified during a study of blood T cell repertoires in COVID-19. Study information: Samples representing acute and convalescent COVID-19 were sourced from the United States, Italy and Spain. The analysed material was cDNA or gDNA that came from T cells, B-cell-depleted T cells, or PBMCs.

V was trimmed by 2 bases and J by 8 bases, leaving 15 bases between them. The CDR3 is 14 residues long. Per the germline V gene, CDR1 is MNHEY and CDR2 is SVGEGT. Original methodology: Estimation of nucleated cell counts was performed using reference gene primer amplification. Some clones are missing from TCRdb's copy, which holds only in-frame ones; the method was immunoSEQ multiplex PCR. Clonal size and the V and J genes are those of that table, whereas D and trimming came from the DNA. Among hundreds of thousands of clones, roughly 79% were seen once, and the ten largest hold around 1.9%. This TCR was recovered from a woman of 80 years or more with acute or convalescent COVID-19. This chain links TRBV6-2 or TRBV6-3 with TRBJ1-2; D possibly corresponds to TRBD1 (5 bases). The specimen was peripheral blood. CDR3 bases: TGTGCCAGCAGTTACGGTCAAGGGGTTCGCGGCTACACCTTC. It encodes CASSYGQGVRGYTF.